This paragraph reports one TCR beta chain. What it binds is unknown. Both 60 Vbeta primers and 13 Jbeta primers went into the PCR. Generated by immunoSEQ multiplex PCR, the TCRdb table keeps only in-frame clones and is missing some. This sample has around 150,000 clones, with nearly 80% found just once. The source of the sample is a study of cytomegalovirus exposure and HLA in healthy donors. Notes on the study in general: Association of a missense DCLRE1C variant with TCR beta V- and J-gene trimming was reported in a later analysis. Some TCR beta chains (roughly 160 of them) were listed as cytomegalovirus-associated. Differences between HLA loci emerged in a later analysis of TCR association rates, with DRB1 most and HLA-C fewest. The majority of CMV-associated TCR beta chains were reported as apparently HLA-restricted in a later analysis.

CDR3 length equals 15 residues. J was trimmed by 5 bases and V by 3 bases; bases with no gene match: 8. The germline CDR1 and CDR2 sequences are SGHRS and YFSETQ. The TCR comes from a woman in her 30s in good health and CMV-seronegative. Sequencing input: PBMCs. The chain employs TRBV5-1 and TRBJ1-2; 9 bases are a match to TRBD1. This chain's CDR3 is CASSSGQGKIYGYTF. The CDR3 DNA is TGCGCCAGCAGCTCCGGACAGGGGAAGATATATGGCTACACCTTC.